Listed here are 17 T cell receptor beta chains from one sample, sequenced in a study of blood T cell repertoires in COVID-19. TCRdb's table, derived via immunoSEQ multiplex PCR, lists solely in-frame clones and lacks some. Of about 64,000 clones listed, approximately 90% are singletons. The specimen was peripheral blood. The receptor source for this set is a woman older than 75 with active COVID-19.

The chain carries TRBV2 and TRBJ2-2; 8 positions agree with TRBD1. Trimming at V came to 6 bases and at J to 4 bases, leaving 4 bases not matched to a gene. Germline CDR1 SNHLY, CDR2 FYNNEI. The CDR3 has 14 residues. CDR3 nucleotides: TGTGCCAGCAGGGTAGACAGGGGCACCGGGGAGCTGTTTTTT. The encoded protein is CASRVDRGTGELFF.

CDR3 DNA sequence: TGTGCCAGCGGACAGTATGAAGCTTTCTTT. It encodes CASGQYEAFF. The chain couples TRBV3-1 (or the pseudogene TRBV3-2) to TRBJ1-1, with D perhaps matching TRBD1 (6 bases). The germline CDR1 and CDR2 sequences are LGHDT and YNNKEL (reference sequence). V was cut by 8 bases and J by 7 bases, with 8 bases left in between. This CDR3 region has 10 residues.

The chain uses TRBV10-3 and TRBJ2-1; 8 bases fit TRBD1. The ends lost 7 bases at V and 5 bases at J; junction bases unmatched: 7. CDR1 and CDR2 from the germline V gene are ENHRY and SYGVKD. This CDR3 is built from 14 residues. The CDR3 sequence: CAINTGQVNNEQFF. Here the CDR3 DNA reads TGTGCCATCAATACGGGACAGGTAAACAATGAGCAGTTCTTC.

This clone was recorded only once. This chain uses TRBV27 with TRBJ1-2, with a tentative D call TRBD1 (6 bases). The CDR3 runs to 15 residues. V lost 8 bases to trimming and J lost 3 bases, with 19 bases between them. Germline assignment: CDR1 MNHEY and CDR2 SMNVEV (reference sequence). CDR3 nucleotide sequence: TGTGCCAGCGGGTTCGGAACAGGGCTTGACTATGGCTACACCTTC. It codes for CASGFGTGLDYGYTF.

This clone was picked up one time. The genes are TRBV7-8 and TRBJ2-6; 10 bases align to TRBD2. With 1 base clipped from V and 3 bases from J, the junction kept 12 bases outside the gene matches. This CDR3 spans 20 amino acids. Germline values: CDR1 SGHVS, CDR2 FQNEAQ. CDR3 nucleotide sequence: TGTGCCAGCAGCTTAGAGGCTAGCGGGGGCACCTTCTATGGGGCCAACGTCCTGACTTTC. Protein: CASSLEASGGTFYGANVLTF.

This rearrangement joins TRBV7-2 to TRBJ1-2; 8 bases fit TRBD1. Trimming removed 5 bases from V and 8 bases from J; junction bases left unmatched: 10. The CDR3 runs to 14 residues. Per germline, CDR1 SGHTA and CDR2 FQGNSA. The CDR3 DNA reads TGTGCCAGCAGCGAATTCCTCGACAGGGGAGGCTACACCTTC. This codes for CASSEFLDRGGYTF. Full variable domain (rest looked up from reference TRBV7-2 and TRBJ1-2): GAGVSQSPSNKVTEKGKDVELRCDPISGHTALYWYRQSLGQGLEFLIYFQGNSAPDKSGLPSDRFSAERTGGSVSTLTIQRTQQEDSAVYLCASSEFLDRGGYTFGSGTRLTVV.

This chain joins TRBV27 and TRBJ2-1; 7 bases match TRBD2. The CDR3 contains 15 residues. CDR1 is MNHEY and CDR2 is SMNVEV in the germline V gene (reference sequence). The ends lost 2 bases at V and 8 bases at J; junction bases unmatched: 9. This CDR3 is CASSLTGRGRDEQFF. The DNA for the CDR3 is TGTGCCAGCAGTTTAACGGGTCGAGGGAGGGATGAGCAGTTCTTC.

The rearrangement joins TRBV5-1 to TRBJ2-5; 9 bases map to TRBD1. Germline V gene data show CDR1 as SGHRS and CDR2 as YFSETQ. With V trimmed by 3 bases and J by 5 bases, 5 bases remained unmatched. CDR3 length equals 14 residues. This CDR3 is CASSSIGQGETQYF. The CDR3 coding sequence is TGCGCCAGCAGCTCTATCGGACAGGGGGAGACCCAGTACTTC.

The chain recombines TRBV3-1 (or the pseudogene TRBV3-2) with TRBJ1-2; tentative D call: TRBD1 (6 bases). The CDR3 is 14 residues long. The germline gives CDR1 LGHDT, CDR2 YNNKEL (reference sequence). V lost 0 bases and J 6 bases, leaving 11 bases between the germline ends. The DNA for the CDR3 is TGTGCCAGCAGCCAAGATAACAGGGATAATGGCTACACCTTC. The encoded protein is CASSQDNRDNGYTF.

The chain uses TRBV7-2 and TRBJ2-1; 9 nucleotides align to TRBD2. This CDR3 has 15 amino acids. V lost 4 bases and J lost 8; bases outside the gene matches: 9. CDR1 is SGHTA, CDR2 FQGNSA, per germline. DNA of the CDR3: TGTGCCAGCAGCTCCCCCGGCGGGGGGGTGTATGAGCAGTTCTTC. Translation gives CASSSPGGGVYEQFF.

The J gene is TRBJ1-1, the V gene TRBV11-3; D gene uncertain. The V gene's germline CDR1 is SGHNT and CDR2 YENEEA. CDR3 size: 15 residues. Trimming took off 5 bases at V and 3 bases at J, with 16 bases between the two ends. The CDR3 here is CASSPRHRGDTEAFF. The CDR3 region has the DNA TGTGCCAGCAGCCCCCGGCATCGGGGTGACACTGAAGCTTTCTTT.

The chain employs TRBV5-4 and TRBJ1-3; D is possibly TRBD1 (6 bases). This CDR3 is 16 amino acids long. Germline V lookup: CDR1 SGHNT, CDR2 YYREEE (reference sequence). The V gene lost 4 bases and the J gene lost 0 bases, with 14 bases spanning the gap. The CDR3 nucleotides are TGTGCCAGCAGCCCCTATGGGACATTCTCTGGAAACACCATATATTTT. It encodes CASSPYGTFSGNTIYF.

The genes are TRBV3-1 (or the pseudogene TRBV3-2) and TRBJ1-4; 8 nucleotides line up with TRBD1. Germline loops: CDR1 LGHDT, CDR2 YNNKEL (reference sequence). The CDR3 spans 16 residues. The ends lost 0 bases at V and 8 bases at J; junction bases unmatched: 8. Written as DNA, the CDR3 is TGTGCCAGCAGCCAAGATCCAGGACAGGGCGGGGAAAAACTGTTTTTT. Amino acids: CASSQDPGQGGEKLFF.

The DNA for the CDR3 is TGTGCCAGTAGTATTGCGAGGGTCCAACAGCCCCAGCATTTT. Encoded protein: CASSIARVQQPQHF. J is TRBJ1-5 and V is TRBV19; D is undetermined. V was shortened by 3 bases and J by 7 bases, with 13 bases between the two germline ends. Germline V gene data show CDR1 as LNHDA and CDR2 as SQIVND (reference sequence). CDR3 length: 14 residues.

This chain joins TRBV7-8 and TRBJ2-3; tentative D call: TRBD2 (5 bases). V lost 5 bases and J 0 bases, leaving 18 bases between the germline ends. The CDR3 has 17 amino acids. The V gene's germline CDR1 is SGHVS and CDR2 FQNEAQ. For the CDR3, the DNA is TGTGCCAGCAGCCAAAAGGACCGCCGGGGAAGCACAGATACGCAGTATTTT. It yields the protein CASSQKDRRGSTDTQYF.

The chain recombines TRBV5-4 with TRBJ2-2; TRBD2 matches at 7 bases. Germline CDR1 reads SGHNT; CDR2 reads YYREEE (reference sequence). Germline trimming cut 5 bases from V and 1 base from J; bases unmatched to any gene: 8. This CDR3 is 16 amino acids long. The CDR3 region has the DNA TGTGCCAGCAGGATAAATTCGGGGGGGAACACCGGGGAGCTGTTTTTT. The encoded protein is CASRINSGGNTGELFF. Full variable domain (rest looked up from reference TRBV5-4 and TRBJ2-2): ETGVTQSPTHLIKTRGQQVTLRCSSQSGHNTVSWYQQALGQGPQFIFQYYREEENGRGNFPPRFSGLQFPNYSSELNVNALELDDSALYLCASRINSGGNTGELFFGEGSRLTVL.

CDR3 DNA sequence: TGTGCCAGCAGTCGTACAGGGGGGAATGGCTACACCTTC. This encodes CASSRTGGNGYTF. V and J are TRBV11-2 and TRBJ1-2; 8 nucleotides align to TRBD1. Per the germline V gene, CDR1 is SGHAT and CDR2 is FQNNGV. This CDR3 has 13 amino acids. Losses at the gene ends were 6 bases for V and 6 bases for J; bases not matched to a gene: 6.